This T cell receptor beta chain was documented in a study of shared clonotypes between healthy human individuals (dated by TCRdb to 2020 to 2021). For context, the study as a whole: The cohort included a few men and a couple of women between 18 and 49 years of age. Different laboratories and diverse techniques were used to prepare libraries and sequence TCR repertoires, to increase sequencing depth and limit assay-specific biases. Per donor, three plates each were used for CD4 naive and CD4 memory, two for CD8 naive, and one for CD8 memory. To estimate repertoire size and how much clonotypes are shared between individuals, the study performed deep sequencing of blood TCR repertoires from a handful of healthy adults. Per donor, leukapheresis produced somewhere between about 0.94 and 8.9 billion PBMCs. The paper as a whole reports these results and caveats: Rarefaction of sorted-subset datasets indicated incomplete sequencing despite the large sequencing depth. Naive subsets generally had larger estimated clonotype richness than memory subsets. Compared with non-shared clonotypes, the clonotypes found in all four sorted-subset donors had higher generation probabilities. The genetic and exposure-history diversity represented was limited by the small number of donors. About 5% of naive CD4, around 3.6% of naive CD8, approximately 2% of memory CD4, and about 0.4% of memory CD8 clonotypes were shared across a few donors. Sampling was restricted to blood, and TCR repertoires in tissue are likely to differ from TCR repertoires in blood. Pairwise subsampling led to the expectation that sequencing depth would affect the degree of clonotype sharing among donors.

Donors were healthy HIV-negative adults with no recently reported acute infections or vaccinations. Every donor was a Caucasian adult living in Nashville, Tennessee, USA. CD4+ T cells were enriched through magnetic negative selection, after which naive cells were positively selected on CD45RA and the remaining negative fraction served as the memory subset. Blood was obtained by leukapheresis, after which PBMCs were separated by Ficoll-Histopaque density gradient centrifugation and cryopreserved in liquid nitrogen vapor phase. Analytical flow cytometry was used to check the purity and quantity of every magnetically sorted T cell population. Each sorted fraction had its genomic DNA isolated and then quantified by UV absorbance on a Nanodrop 2000c. Concerning this clone: It lacks a known antigen. No base quality information exists; no much larger clone differs at one position.

Using the deep immunoSEQ assay, multiplex PCR amplified TCR CDR3 regions from genomic DNA. Extracted genomic DNA from each cell subset was distributed evenly across all wells of several immunoSEQ 96-well plates, and each plate was treated as a replicate. Each replicate PCR for sorted subsets received about 220 ng genomic DNA, equal to about 30,000 T cell genomes. The purified libraries were quantified using a Qubit 3.0 fluorometer, sized with a Bioanalyzer 2100, and then quantified again using the KAPA Library Quantification kit. Each immunoSEQ 96-well plate was sequenced on its own single-read 150-cycle Illumina NextSeq 550 flow cell. On the authors' methods: The immunoSEQ output contained only junctional sequences without quality scores, so filtering could not match that applied to full-length reads. To assign V/J genes and CDR3, sequences were annotated using PyIR, a Python wrapper for IgBLAST v1.9, with IMGT germline references. Reads were filtered out if the reads had weak V/J assignments (E-value above 1e-6), no CDR3, stop codons, out-of-frame junctions, or ambiguous translated residues. V3J clonotypes were defined as sequences sharing the same inferred V gene, J gene, and CDR3 amino acid sequence. Percentage overlap between repertoires was calculated by dividing the number of shared unique clonotypes by the size of the smaller repertoire. Three approaches were used to assess repertoire richness: RTK rarefaction, the Chao1 estimator, and Recon v2.1 estimates of unobserved clonotypes. Generation probabilities were computed with OLGA for all TCRbeta clonotypes obtained by the gDNA method from several donors. This immuneACCESS table, as held by TCRdb, lists in-frame sequences with V and J called but not all clones. Of the missing ones, under half trace to an unresolved V gene in checked studies; the others have no known cause. V, J and clone size are taken as reported in that table, and D and trimming were inferred from the DNA itself. The sample has millions of clones on record, 80% to 95% of them singletons. In total, the top ten clones hold 0.39% of the sample.

V loses 5 bases at its end and J loses 8 bases; junction bases beyond the gene matches: 7. CDR1 and CDR2, looked up from the germline V gene (reference sequence), are LNHDA and SQIVND. Including the terminal cysteine and phenylalanine, the CDR3 comprises 13 residues. Only CDR3 DNA is held: 39 bases, read in frame from base 1. The chain is made from TRBV19 and TRBJ1-2, with 8 central nucleotides matching TRBD1. This clonotype originated in a man in his late teens or twenties in good health. Some clones in this sample may be carry-over from other donors' samples. Sequencing was carried out using naive CD4+ T cells from PBMCs. The sample's cell subset or site label, decoded: CD45RA+ positively selected. In nucleotides, the sequence is TGTGCCAGTAGTCTCACAGGGGGTTGGGGCTACACCTTC. This sequence encodes CASSLTGGWGYTF.